Below, 25 T cell receptor beta chains from the same sample are listed, as sequenced in a study of blood T cell repertoires in COVID-19. The assay was immunoSEQ multiplex PCR, and TCRdb's table has in-frame clones only and misses some. The repertoire holds about 370,000 clones, under 90% seen once, with 1.7% in the top ten. The specimen sequenced was PBMCs or T cells enriched from blood (not recorded which). The receptor source for this set is a young woman who had recovered from COVID-19.

The chain has TRBV6-5 and TRBJ2-7, with no clear D. Deletions cut 7 bases from V and 6 bases from J, with 13 bases between. CDR3 size: 12 residues. CDR1 is MNHEY and CDR2 is SVGAGI in the germline V gene. CDR3 in DNA: TGTGCCAGCACCATACCCTCCGGCGAGCAGTACTTC. Amino acid sequence: CASTIPSGEQYF.

The rearrangement uses TRBV30 and TRBJ2-1; TRBD1 is a possible D gene (6 bases). CDR1 and CDR2 from the germline V gene are GTSNPN and SVGIG (reference sequence). This CDR3 region has 11 residues. V shed 0 bases and J shed 13 bases, with 10 bases lying between them. The CDR3 DNA reads as TGTGCCTGGAGTGTTGGGACAACCCAGTTCTTC. It yields the protein CAWSVGTTQFF. Complete variable domain (other parts from reference TRBV30 and TRBJ2-1): SQTIHQWPATLVQPVGSPLSLECTVEGTSNPNLYWYRQAAGRGLQLLFYSVGIGQISSEVPQNLSASRPQDRQFILSSKKLLLSDSGFYLCAWSVGTTQFFGPGTRLTVL.

The V call is TRBV9, the J call TRBJ1-5; 7 bases match TRBD1. CDR1 and CDR2 (germline): SGDLS, YYNGEE. CDR3 length equals 14 residues. V lost 2 bases and J lost 4; bases outside the gene matches: 3. Here the CDR3 DNA reads TGTGCCAGCAGCGTCGGACAGGAGAATCAGCCCCAGCATTTT. Protein sequence: CASSVGQENQPQHF.

The CDR3 loop is CASSLSWTGRTSSGNTIYF. The CDR3 DNA is TGTGCCAGCAGCTTGAGTTGGACAGGGCGAACTAGCTCTGGAAACACCATATATTTT. The chain recombines TRBV5-4 with TRBJ1-3, with TRBD1 matching 8 bases. Trimming cost V 1 base and J 0 bases; bases outside gene matches: 12. Germline assignment: CDR1 SGHNT and CDR2 YYREEE (reference sequence). The CDR3 is made up of 19 amino acids. Supplemented by reference TRBV5-4 and TRBJ1-3, the full variable domain reads ETGVTQSPTHLIKTRGQQVTLRCSSQSGHNTVSWYQQALGQGPQFIFQYYREEENGRGNFPPRFSGLQFPNYSSELNVNALELDDSALYLCASSLSWTGRTSSGNTIYFGEGSWLTVV.

The chain recombines TRBV2 with TRBJ2-7; 9 nucleotides agree with TRBD1. Germline values: CDR1 SNHLY, CDR2 FYNNEI. V lost 6 bases and J lost 0; bases outside the gene matches: 12. The CDR3 is 17 amino acids. The CDR3 DNA follows: TGTGCCAGCAGCTACGCCGGGACAGGGTGGAACTCCTACGAGCAGTACTTC. It specifies CASSYAGTGWNSYEQYF.

The gene calls are TRBV29-1 and TRBJ2-5; TRBD1 matches at 8 bases. The CDR3 extends over 15 amino acids. V lost 5 bases to trimming and J lost 4 bases; unmatched junction nucleotides: 12. Germline V lookup: CDR1 SQVTM, CDR2 ANQGSEA. CDR3 sequence: CSVSFTGGSRETQYF. The CDR3 coding sequence is TGCAGCGTTTCTTTCACAGGGGGATCAAGAGAGACCCAGTACTTC.

This clone was found a few times. This chain uses TRBV15 with TRBJ1-5; no clear D gene. In germline, CDR1 is LNHNV, CDR2 YYDKDF (reference sequence). The length of the CDR3 is 14 residues. V was shortened by 1 base and J by 1 base, with 5 bases between the two germline ends. The CDR3 protein is CATSRGRSNQPQHF. The DNA for the CDR3 is TGTGCCACCAGCAGAGGCAGAAGCAATCAGCCCCAGCATTTT.

The chain couples TRBV5-1 to TRBJ2-1; no reliable D call. Per the germline V gene, CDR1 is SGHRS and CDR2 is YFSETQ. V was shortened by 0 bases and J by 7 bases, with 14 bases between the two germline ends. The CDR3 has 15 residues. The CDR3 region is CASSLAVSGVNEQFF. The CDR3 DNA reads TGCGCCAGCAGCTTGGCCGTCTCCGGAGTGAATGAGCAGTTCTTC.

This chain connects TRBV30 to TRBJ1-3; 7 nucleotides match TRBD1. Germline V gene data show CDR1 as GTSNPN and CDR2 as SVGIG (reference sequence). The CDR3 is 14 residues long. V was clipped by 2 bases and J by 4 bases; unmatched bases: 5. CDR3 bases: TGTGCCTGGAGTAAGGGGGCTTCGGGAAACACCATATATTTT. This encodes CAWSKGASGNTIYF.

This clone was counted a single time. The sample holds other DNA sequences that translate to the same CDR3. For the CDR3, the DNA is TGTGCCAGCAGACCGACAGGGAGCTCCTATAATTCACCCCTCCACTTT. Its protein is CASRPTGSSYNSPLHF. The chain couples TRBV28 to TRBJ1-6, with 7 bases lining up with TRBD1. Germline V gene sequence: CDR1 MDHEN, CDR2 SYDVKM. CDR3 length: 16 amino acids. V trimming: 6 bases; J trimming: 0 bases; junction bases outside the gene matches: 5.

The chain has TRBV18 and TRBJ2-1; 10 bases align to TRBD1. This CDR3 spans 16 amino acids. Trimming cost V 8 bases and J 2 bases; bases outside gene matches: 9. Germline loops: CDR1 KGHSH, CDR2 LQKENI. In DNA form, the CDR3 reads TGTGCCAGCCTAACCAGTGGGACAGGGGCCTACAATGAGCAGTTCTTC. Translated, it gives CASLTSGTGAYNEQFF.

The chain uses TRBV19 and TRBJ1-4, with a weak D call TRBD1 (5 bases). V lost 1 base, J lost 0 bases, and 6 bases lay in between. Germline CDR1 and CDR2: LNHDA and SQIVND (reference sequence). The CDR3 is made up of 15 amino acids. Here the CDR3 reads CASSIGGSTNEKLFF. CDR3 sequence (DNA): TGTGCCAGTAGTATAGGGGGCTCAACTAATGAAAAACTGTTTTTT.

V usage is TRBV20-1 and J usage is TRBJ2-3; D uncertain. There are 11 residues in the CDR3. V was pared by 6 bases and J by 4 bases, with 8 bases between. CDR1 is DFQATT and CDR2 is SNEGSKA in the germline V gene (reference sequence). The CDR3 reads CSAKQADTQYF. CDR3 DNA sequence: TGCAGTGCCAAGCAAGCAGATACGCAGTATTTT.

The genes are TRBV24-1 and TRBJ2-3; D might be TRBD1 (5 bases). Germline V gene data show CDR1 as KGHDR and CDR2 as SFDVKD. CDR3 length: 15 amino acids. V was pared by 3 bases and J by 4 bases, with 13 bases between. The CDR3 DNA follows: TGTGCCACCAGTGATGCGAGTCAGGGCTCAGATACGCAGTATTTT. Translating gives CATSDASQGSDTQYF.

The CDR3 protein is CASSYLTNTEAFF. The CDR3 DNA sequence: TGTGCCAGCAGCTACCTTACAAACACTGAAGCTTTCTTT. The chain uses TRBV7-3 and TRBJ1-1; D remains unclear. Trimming left V 4 bases short and J 2 bases short, with 8 bases between. CDR3 length: 13 amino acids. CDR1 and CDR2 from the germline V gene are SGHTA and FQGTGA.

The rearrangement joins TRBV7-6 to TRBJ1-2, with D tentatively TRBD1 (6 bases). In germline, CDR1 is SGHVS, CDR2 FNYEAQ. The CDR3 is 16 residues long. V was trimmed by 4 bases and J by 4 bases, leaving 19 bases between them. The CDR3 bases are TGTGCCAGCAGCTCAAACATCGGGGGGGCTGGCTATGGCTACACCTTC. Amino acid sequence: CASSSNIGGAGYGYTF.

This clone appeared a few times. Here the CDR3 DNA reads TGTGCCAGCAGCGTAGATGAGGGCAGAAACTACGAGCAGTACTTC. Amino acids: CASSVDEGRNYEQYF. The chain links TRBV9 to TRBJ2-7; weak D call: TRBD2 (5 bases). The germline V and J ends were trimmed by 0 bases and 3 bases, with 13 bases remaining between them. The CDR3 totals 15 residues. CDR1 is SGDLS and CDR2 is YYNGEE in the germline V gene.

V and J are TRBV18 and TRBJ1-1, with D possibly matching TRBD1 (5 bases). V lost 2 bases, J lost 7 bases, and 8 bases lay in between. This CDR3 comprises 12 residues. The germline V gene has CDR1 KGHSH and CDR2 LQKENI. The CDR3 DNA follows: TGTGCCAGCTCACCAGGGGGGATTGAAGCTTTCTTT. This gives the protein CASSPGGIEAFF.

The chain carries TRBV5-1 and TRBJ1-2, with TRBD1 identical over 9 bases. The CDR3 is 17 residues long. From germline, CDR1 is SGHRS and CDR2 YFSETQ. The V segment lost 5 bases and the J segment 6 bases; nucleotides outside the gene matches: 17. The CDR3 bases are TGCGCCAGCAGAAATGACAGGGGGGCGGGGATGATAAATGGCTACACCTTC. Its translation is CASRNDRGAGMINGYTF. Full variable domain (remainder filled in from reference TRBV5-1 and TRBJ1-2): KAGVTQTPRYLIKTRGQQVTLSCSPISGHRSVSWYQQTPGQGLQFLFEYFSETQRNKGNFPGRFSGRQFSNSRSEMNVSTLELGDSALYLCASRNDRGAGMINGYTFGSGTRLTVV.

The chain employs TRBV28 and TRBJ1-1; D is uncertain. CDR3 length: 15 amino acids. V shed 6 bases and J shed 2 bases, with 16 bases lying between them. Germline V gene lookup returns CDR1 MDHEN and CDR2 SYDVKM. This CDR3 reads CASRSDKLRNTEAFF. The CDR3 DNA sequence: TGTGCCAGCAGGAGTGACAAACTGAGAAACACTGAAGCTTTCTTT.

The chain joins TRBV7-9 to TRBJ2-2; 9 bases map to TRBD1. This CDR3 is built from 14 residues. CDR1 SEHNR and CDR2 FQNEAQ come from the germline V gene (reference sequence). The J segment lost 7 bases and the V segment lost 5 bases, leaving 5 bases of the junction unmatched. The CDR3 loop reads CASSPDRGVGELFF. The CDR3 DNA follows: TGTGCCAGCAGCCCGGACAGGGGTGTCGGGGAGCTGTTTTTT.

The chain recombines TRBV12-3 or TRBV12-4 with TRBJ1-5; no definite D call. CDR3 length: 12 amino acids. Between the trimmed V and J ends, which lost 6 bases and 7 bases, there was a span of 10 bases. CDR3 DNA sequence: TGTGCCAGCAGCAACAACGTCCAGCCCCAGCATTTT. Translated: CASSNNVQPQHF.

This rearrangement joins TRBV7-9 to TRBJ2-7; D is uncertain. Germline CDR1 and CDR2: SEHNR and FQNEAQ (reference sequence). Trimming removed 4 bases from V and 3 bases from J, with 10 bases in between. The CDR3 contains 13 residues. In DNA form, the CDR3 reads TGTGCCAGCAGCTCCGACACTGACTACGAGCAGTACTTC. Translated: CASSSDTDYEQYF.

This sequence joins TRBV9 and TRBJ1-1, with D possibly matching TRBD1 (5 bases). Germline assignment: CDR1 SGDLS and CDR2 YYNGEE. CDR3 length: 15 amino acids. Between the trimmed V and J ends, which lost 4 bases and 3 bases, there was a span of 16 bases. CDR3 coding DNA: TGTGCCAGCAGCCCCCAGAGACAGCGGGACACTGAAGCTTTCTTT. Amino acid sequence: CASSPQRQRDTEAFF. The variable domain in full, completed from reference TRBV9 and TRBJ1-1, reads DSGVTQTPKHLITATGQRVTLRCSPRSGDLSVYWYQQSLDQGLQFLIQYYNGEERAKGNILERFSAQQFPDLHSELNLSSLELGDSALYFCASSPQRQRDTEAFFGQGTRLTVV.

This clone has just one count. This chain connects TRBV9 to TRBJ2-7; 7 nucleotides match TRBD2. The germline gives CDR1 SGDLS, CDR2 YYNGEE. With V trimmed by 4 bases and J by 3 bases, 13 bases remained unmatched. The CDR3 length is 16 residues. The CDR3 sequence is CASSTSLGSGDYEQYF. The CDR3 DNA reads as TGTGCCAGCAGCACTAGCCTAGGGAGCGGGGACTACGAGCAGTACTTC. Filled out from reference TRBV9 and TRBJ2-7, the complete variable domain reads DSGVTQTPKHLITATGQRVTLRCSPRSGDLSVYWYQQSLDQGLQFLIQYYNGEERAKGNILERFSAQQFPDLHSELNLSSLELGDSALYFCASSTSLGSGDYEQYFGPGTRLTVT.